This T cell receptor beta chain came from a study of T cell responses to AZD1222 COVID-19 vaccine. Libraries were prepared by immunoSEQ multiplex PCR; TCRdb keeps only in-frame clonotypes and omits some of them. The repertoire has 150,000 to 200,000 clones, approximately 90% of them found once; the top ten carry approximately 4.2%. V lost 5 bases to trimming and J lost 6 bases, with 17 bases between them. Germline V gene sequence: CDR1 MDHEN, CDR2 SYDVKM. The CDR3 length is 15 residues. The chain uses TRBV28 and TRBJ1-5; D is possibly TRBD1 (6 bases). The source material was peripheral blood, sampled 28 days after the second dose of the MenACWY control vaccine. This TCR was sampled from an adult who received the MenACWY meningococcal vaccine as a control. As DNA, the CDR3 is TGTGCCAGCAGTCCCCGGCCCAGGGGACGTCAGCCCCAGCATTTT. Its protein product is CASSPRPRGRQPQHF.